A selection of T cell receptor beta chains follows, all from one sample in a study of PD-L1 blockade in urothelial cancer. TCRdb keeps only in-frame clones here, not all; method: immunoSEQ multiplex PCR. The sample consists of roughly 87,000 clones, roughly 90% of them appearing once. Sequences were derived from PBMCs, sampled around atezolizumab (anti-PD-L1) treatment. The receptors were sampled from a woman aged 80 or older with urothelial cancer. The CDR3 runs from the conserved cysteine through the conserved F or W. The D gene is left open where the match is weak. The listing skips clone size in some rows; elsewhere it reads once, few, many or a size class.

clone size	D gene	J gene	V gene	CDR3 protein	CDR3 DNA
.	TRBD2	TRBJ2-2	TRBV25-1	CASSALGGGAAGELFF	TGTGCCAGCAGTGCTCTTGGGGGGGGTGCGGCCGGGGAGCTGTTTTTT
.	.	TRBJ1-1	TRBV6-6	CAISPRESNTEAFF	TGTGCCATTTCCCCCAGGGAATCGAACACTGAAGCTTTCTTT
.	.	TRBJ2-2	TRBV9	CASSVDTGEVGTGELFF	TGTGCCAGCAGCGTAGATACAGGGGAGGTGGGGACCGGGGAGCTGTTTTTT
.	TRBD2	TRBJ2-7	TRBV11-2	CASSSGLAGDEQYF	TGTGCCAGCAGCTCGGGACTAGCGGGAGACGAGCAGTACTTC
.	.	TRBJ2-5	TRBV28	CATKRTGPRGETQYF	TGTGCCACCAAACGTACCGGGCCACGGGGAGAGACCCAGTACTTC
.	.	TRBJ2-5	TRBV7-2	CASNEGGGRETQYF	TGTGCCAGCAACGAAGGAGGGGGCCGGGAGACCCAGTACTTC
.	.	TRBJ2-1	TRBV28	CASSSRAGAAYNEQFF	TGTGCCAGCAGTTCCCGAGCGGGTGCAGCCTACAATGAGCAGTTCTTC
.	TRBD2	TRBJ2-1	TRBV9	CASSVGGTYNEQFF	TGTGCCAGCAGCGTGGGGGGGACCTACAATGAGCAGTTCTTC
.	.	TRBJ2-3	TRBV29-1	CSVGDSTYTDTQYF	TGCAGCGTCGGGGACTCCACCTACACAGATACGCAGTATTTT
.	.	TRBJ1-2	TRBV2	CASTPPGGPYGYTF	TGTGCCAGCACGCCCCCCGGGGGACCTTATGGCTACACCTTC
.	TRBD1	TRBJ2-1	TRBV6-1	CASSEAGTGSYNEQFF	TGTGCCAGCAGTGAAGCGGGGACAGGGAGTTACAATGAGCAGTTCTTC
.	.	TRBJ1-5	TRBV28	CASRRGGGNQPQHF	TGTGCCAGCAGGAGGGGAGGGGGCAATCAGCCCCAGCATTTT
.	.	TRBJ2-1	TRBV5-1	CASSLIGENEQFF	TGCGCCAGCAGCTTGATCGGGGAGAATGAGCAGTTCTTC
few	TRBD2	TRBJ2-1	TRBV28	CASSSGGGINNEQFF	TGTGCCAGCAGCTCGGGGGGAGGGATAAACAATGAGCAGTTCTTC
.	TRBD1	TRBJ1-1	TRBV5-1	CASSLGTGGADTEAFF	TGCGCCAGCAGCTTGGGGACAGGGGGGGCGGACACTGAAGCTTTCTTT
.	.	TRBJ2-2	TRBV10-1	CASSESTGRRGELFF	TGCGCCAGCAGTGAGTCGACGGGGAGGCGCGGGGAGCTGTTTTTT
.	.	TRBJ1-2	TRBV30	CAWATEANYGYTF	TGTGCCTGGGCGACTGAGGCTAACTATGGCTACACCTTC
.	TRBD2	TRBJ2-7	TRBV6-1	CASSPTSSRTEQYF	TGTGCCAGCAGTCCGACTAGCAGTAGGACCGAGCAGTACTTC
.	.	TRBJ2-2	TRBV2	CASNAVGNTGELFF	TGTGCCAGCAACGCGGTGGGGAACACCGGGGAGCTGTTTTTT
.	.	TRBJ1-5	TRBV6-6	CATRQDSNQPQHF	TGTGCCACCCGACAGGATAGCAATCAGCCCCAGCATTTT
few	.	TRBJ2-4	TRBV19	CASSFNRIENIQYF	TGTGCCAGTAGTTTTAACAGGATCGAAAACATTCAGTACTTC
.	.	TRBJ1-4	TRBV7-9	CASSLLRQNEKLFF	TGTGCCAGCAGCCTGCTCAGACAGAATGAAAAACTGTTTTTT
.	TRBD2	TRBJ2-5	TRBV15	CATRREVRETQYF	TGTGCCACTCGGCGGGAGGTCCGGGAGACCCAGTACTTC
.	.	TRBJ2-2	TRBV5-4	CASSLEEGQGNTGELFF	TGTGCCAGCAGCTTGGAAGAAGGTCAGGGAAACACCGGGGAGCTGTTTTTT
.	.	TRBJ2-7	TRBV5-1	CASGPPDRAYEQYF	TGCGCCAGCGGTCCCCCGGACAGAGCTTACGAGCAGTACTTC
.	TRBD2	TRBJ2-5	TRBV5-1	CASSLGVGGYQETQYF	TGCGCCAGCAGCTTGGGTGTGGGAGGGTACCAAGAGACCCAGTACTTC
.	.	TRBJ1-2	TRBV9	CASSEGGGSGGYTF	TGTGCCAGCAGCGAGGGGGGGGGATCCGGTGGCTACACCTTC
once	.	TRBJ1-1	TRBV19	CASSFPGFNTEAFF	TGTGCCAGTAGTTTTCCAGGATTCAACACTGAAGCTTTCTTT
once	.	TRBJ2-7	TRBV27	CASSSPRGHSTYEQYF	TGTGCCAGCAGTTCCCCCCGGGGACACAGCACCTACGAGCAGTACTTC
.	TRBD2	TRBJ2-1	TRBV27	CASSFPRLAGDNEQFF	TGTGCCAGCAGTTTCCCCCGGCTAGCGGGAGACAATGAGCAGTTCTTC
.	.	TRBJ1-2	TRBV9	CASSPSWGGNYGYTF	TGTGCCAGCAGTCCTAGCTGGGGAGGGAACTATGGCTACACCTTC
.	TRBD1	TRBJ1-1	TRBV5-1	CASEPAGGTEAFF	TGCGCCAGCGAACCAGCAGGGGGCACTGAAGCTTTCTTT
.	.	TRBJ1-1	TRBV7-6	CASSLEGYKEAFF	TGTGCCAGCAGCTTAGAGGGGTACAAAGAAGCTTTCTTT
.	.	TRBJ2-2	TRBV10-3	CAISDTPNTGELFF	TGTGCCATCAGTGACACTCCGAACACCGGGGAGCTGTTTTTT
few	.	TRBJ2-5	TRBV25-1	CASSERGGETQYF	TGTGCCAGCAGTGAACGAGGGGGAGAGACCCAGTACTTC
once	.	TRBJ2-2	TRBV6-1	CASSEVGRTNTGELFF	TGTGCCAGCAGTGAAGTGGGCAGGACGAACACCGGGGAGCTGTTTTTT
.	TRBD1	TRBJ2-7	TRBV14	CASSPGQGLYEQYF	TGTGCCAGCAGCCCGGGACAGGGTCTGTACGAGCAGTACTTC
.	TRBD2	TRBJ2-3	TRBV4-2	CASSQGGSLAVSDTQYF	TGTGCCAGCAGCCAAGGGGGAAGCCTAGCGGTGTCAGATACGCAGTATTTT
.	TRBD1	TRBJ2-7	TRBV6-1	CASSDQGAPYEQYF	TGTGCCAGCAGTGACCAGGGGGCCCCCTACGAGCAGTACTTC
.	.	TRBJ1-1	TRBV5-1	CASGRGGMTEAFF	TGCGCCAGCGGGAGGGGGGGGATGACTGAAGCTTTCTTT
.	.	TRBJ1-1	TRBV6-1	CASGVVYTEAFF	TGTGCCAGCGGAGTTGTGTACACTGAAGCTTTCTTT
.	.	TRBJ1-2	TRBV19	CASTLPGGIYGYTF	TGTGCCAGTACCCTCCCGGGGGGAATCTATGGCTACACCTTC
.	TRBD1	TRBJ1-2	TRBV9	CASGQGVSYTF	TGTGCCAGCGGACAGGGAGTTTCCTACACCTTC
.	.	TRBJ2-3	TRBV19	CASSIGLTSTDTQYF	TGTGCCAGTAGTATCGGTCTTACGAGCACAGATACGCAGTATTTT
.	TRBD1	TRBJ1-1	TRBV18	CASSRDRGNTEAFF	TGTGCCAGCTCGCGGGACAGGGGGAACACTGAAGCTTTCTTT
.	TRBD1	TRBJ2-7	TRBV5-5	CASSLAGQGIYEQYF	TGTGCCAGCAGCTTGGCGGGACAGGGGATCTACGAGCAGTACTTC
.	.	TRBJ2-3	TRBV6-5	CASSYSGATDTQYF	TGTGCCAGCAGTTACTCGGGAGCTACAGATACGCAGTATTTT
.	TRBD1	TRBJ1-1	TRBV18	CASSSQQGWSEAFF	TGTGCCAGCTCATCACAACAGGGGTGGTCTGAAGCTTTCTTT
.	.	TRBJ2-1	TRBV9	CASSITGTAGEQFF	TGTGCCAGCAGCATTACCGGGACTGCCGGTGAGCAGTTCTTC
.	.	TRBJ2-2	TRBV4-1	CASSQDLGGLRAGELFF	TGCGCCAGCAGCCAAGATCTCGGTGGACTACGGGCCGGGGAGCTGTTTTTT
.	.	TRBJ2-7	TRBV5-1	CASSLEGGVYEQYF	TGCGCCAGCAGCTTAGAGGGAGGAGTCTACGAGCAGTACTTC
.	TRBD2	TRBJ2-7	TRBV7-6	CASSLDGTTLYEQYF	TGTGCCAGCAGCTTAGATGGGACTACTCTCTACGAGCAGTACTTC
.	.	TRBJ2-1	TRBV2	CASTRRGNEQFF	TGTGCCAGTACAAGGCGGGGTAATGAGCAGTTCTTC